One and the same sample provided the 27 T cell receptor beta chains below, sequenced in a study of prognosis after radiotherapy for stage I lung cancer. With two-round multiplex PCR, TCR beta CDR3 sequences were amplified from genomic DNA. First-round PCR used primers specific to each TRBV and TRBJ gene. From the multiplex PCR reads, TCRdb called clonotypes with MiXCR, one entry per CDR3 protein. The data contain nearly 25,000 distinct CDR3 sequences, 36% of them seen just once; the ten biggest clones take up 60% to 80%. The material was PBMCs, obtained before or after stereotactic body radiation therapy (not recorded which). The receptors stem from a donor older than 45 with non-small cell lung cancer.

This clonotype came up many times. The chain recombines TRBV29-1 with TRBJ2-1, with D hard to call. The ends were cut back, 5 bases at V and 5 bases at J, with 10 bases in the middle. The CDR3 consists of 12 residues. Per the germline V gene, CDR1 is SQVTM and CDR2 is ANQGSEA. CDR3 nucleotide sequence: TGCAGCGTTTATTCCAATGACAATGAGCAGTTCTTC. Its translation is CSVYSNDNEQFF.

This clonotype has at least ten counts. The chain is built from TRBV19 and TRBJ2-3; the D gene is possibly TRBD1 (6 bases). The V end was cut by 11 bases, the J end by 3 bases, with 15 bases between. Germline V CDR1 and CDR2: LNHDA, SQIVND (reference sequence). CDR3 length: 13 amino acids. The CDR3 bases are TGTGCCCCCAGGGCAGGGGTGACAGATACGCAGTATTTT. Amino acid sequence: CAPRAGVTDTQYF.

In the case of this clonotype: An end of the junction does not agree with germline; a read error may underlie this. The rearrangement links TRBV10-3 to TRBJ1-2, with TRBD1 matching over 9 bases. Per the germline V gene, CDR1 is ENHRY and CDR2 is SYGVKD. The CDR3 consists of 16 residues. The CDR3 protein is CAISESTGGISYCYTF. CDR3 coding DNA: TGTGCCATCAGTGAGTCTACAGGGGGCATAAGCTATTGCTACACCTTC.

The sample holds many counts of this clonotype. The gene calls are TRBV9 and TRBJ2-1; TRBD2 matches at 9 bases. This CDR3 has 17 amino acids. J gave up 6 bases and V 2 bases, and 12 bases lay outside the gene matches. Per the germline V gene, CDR1 is SGDLS and CDR2 is YYNGEE. CDR3 in DNA: TGTGCCAGCAGCGTTTCCCCGGGACTAGCAGGGGGCAATGAGCAGTTCTTC. Translating it yields CASSVSPGLAGGNEQFF.

This clonotype was detected ten times or more. This chain uses TRBV2 with TRBJ1-2, with no clear D. The CDR3 has 13 residues. Germline CDR1 SNHLY, CDR2 FYNNEI. Trimming removed 4 bases at V and 4 bases at J, with 10 bases between. CDR3 nucleotides: TGTGCCAGCAGTGTGTCTGGACCCTATGGCTACACCTTC. Amino acid sequence: CASSVSGPYGYTF. The full variable domain, completed using reference TRBV2 and TRBJ1-2, is EPEVTQTPSHQVTQMGQEVILRCVPISNHLYFYWYRQILGQKVEFLVSFYNNEISEKSEIFDDQFSVERPDGSNFTLKIRSTKLEDSAMYFCASSVSGPYGYTFGSGTRLTVV.

In its sample, this clonotype was seen many times. The chain recombines TRBV7-2 with TRBJ1-2, with D maybe TRBD1 (5 bases). CDR3 size: 17 residues. V lost 1 base, J lost 7 bases, and 22 bases lay in between. Germline-derived CDR1 and CDR2 are SGHTA and FQGNSA. The CDR3 DNA reads TGTGCCAGCAGCTTAGGACCTGGGGGTGGGAATTCGCGTGGCTACACCTTC. Its translation: CASSLGPGGGNSRGYTF. The full variable domain, with the rest looked up from reference TRBV7-2 and TRBJ1-2, is GAGVSQSPSNKVTEKGKDVELRCDPISGHTALYWYRQSLGQGLEFLIYFQGNSAPDKSGLPSDRFSAERTGGSVSTLTIQRTQQEDSAVYLCASSLGPGGGNSRGYTFGSGTRLTVV.

In its sample, this clonotype ranks as medium-sized. This chain joins TRBV24-1 and TRBJ2-7; TRBD2 might be the D (5 bases). The CDR3 loop spans 12 amino acids. Between the trimmed V and J ends, which lost 4 bases and 4 bases, there was a span of 7 bases. Germline V gene sequence: CDR1 KGHDR, CDR2 SFDVKD. The CDR3 DNA reads TGTGCCACCAGTGACCCGGGATACGAGCAGTACTTC. Protein product: CATSDPGYEQYF.

This rearrangement joins TRBV10-2 to TRBJ2-1; 9 bases align to TRBD2. In germline, CDR1 is WSHSY, CDR2 SAAADI. The CDR3 is made up of 17 amino acids. V shed 7 bases, J shed 4 bases, and the junction held 14 bases outside the gene matches. CDR3 amino acids: CASIGRGVREGYNEQFF. In DNA, the CDR3 is TGCGCCAGCATTGGTCGGGGTGTGCGGGAGGGTTACAATGAGCAGTTCTTC.

This clonotype was observed many times. This chain joins TRBV30 and TRBJ2-3; TRBD2 is a possible D gene (5 bases). CDR1 GTSNPN and CDR2 SVGIG come from the germline V gene (reference sequence). CDR3 length equals 13 residues. The ends were cut back, 5 bases at V and 0 bases at J, with 9 bases in the middle. CDR3 residues: CAWAGRSTDTQYF. DNA for the CDR3: TGTGCCTGGGCGGGCAGGAGCACAGATACGCAGTATTTT.

A word on this clonotype: A much bigger clone sits one base away, suggesting this may be a read error. The chain uses TRBV29-1 and TRBJ1-2; unclear D gene. CDR3 length: 8 amino acids. In germline, CDR1 is SQVTM, CDR2 ANQGSEA. CDR3 DNA: TGCACCTCGGAGGTCTACACCTTC. Its translation: CTSEVYTF.

A few counts support this clonotype. The chain joins TRBV12-3 or TRBV12-4 to TRBJ2-7, with TRBD2 matching 9 bases. Trimming at V came to 3 bases and at J to 6 bases, leaving 24 bases not matched to a gene. The CDR3 runs to 20 residues. The CDR3 loop is CASSFQWTAGGPPTGSEQYF. In DNA, the CDR3 is TGTGCCAGCAGTTTCCAATGGACTGCGGGAGGGCCCCCTACGGGATCCGAGCAGTACTTC.

There are many counts of this clonotype. The V call is TRBV19, the J call TRBJ1-2; TRBD1 is a possible D gene (6 bases). Germline assignment: CDR1 LNHDA and CDR2 SQIVND (reference sequence). The CDR3 runs 13 residues. The germline V and J ends were trimmed by 4 bases and 4 bases, with 10 bases remaining between them. The CDR3 DNA follows: TGTGCCAGTAGTAAAGGACAGCTCTATGGCTACACCTTC. It specifies CASSKGQLYGYTF.

In this sample, this clonotype turned up a few times. The rearrangement joins TRBV3-1 to TRBJ2-3; 12 bases match TRBD2. The J segment lost 0 bases and the V segment lost 0 bases, leaving 13 bases of the junction unmatched. CDR3 length equals 21 residues. In germline, CDR1 is LGHDT, CDR2 YNNKEL (reference sequence). Here the CDR3 reads CASSQDETSGSYRSSTDTQYF. In DNA form, the CDR3 reads TGTGCCAGCAGCCAAGACGAGACTAGCGGGAGTTACCGCTCTAGCACAGATACGCAGTATTTT.

The gene calls are TRBV5-1 and TRBJ2-7; no reliable D call. The CDR3 is made up of 14 amino acids. Per germline, CDR1 SGHRS and CDR2 YFSETQ. The V gene lost 0 bases and the J gene lost 1 base, with 8 bases spanning the gap. The CDR3 is CASSLAADSYEQYF. Written as DNA, the CDR3 is TGCGCCAGCAGCTTGGCCGCAGATTCCTACGAGCAGTACTTC.

This clonotype was detected ten times or more. The chain couples TRBV5-1 to TRBJ2-3; 7 positions match TRBD2. The ends lost 0 bases at V and 2 bases at J; junction bases unmatched: 6. The CDR3 sequence is 16 residues long. Germline-derived CDR1 and CDR2 are SGHRS and YFSETQ. The CDR3, as DNA: TGCGCCAGCAGCTTGGGGTCTAGCGGACACACAGATACGCAGTATTTT. Translating gives CASSLGSSGHTDTQYF.

Concerning this clonotype itself: This may be a read error: a much more frequent sequence differs by one nucleotide. This chain connects TRBV4-3 to TRBJ1-2, with 10 bases lining up with TRBD1. The CDR3 loop spans 16 amino acids. Germline CDR1 and CDR2: LGHNA and YSLEER. CDR3 in DNA: TGCGCCAGCAGCCGGGTCCGGGACAGGGGTAACTATGCCTACACCTTC. It translates to CASSRVRDRGNYAYTF.

The chain joins TRBV6-2 or TRBV6-3 to TRBJ2-6; D not resolved. Germline V gene lookup returns CDR1 MNHEY and CDR2 SVGEGT. This CDR3 is 15 amino acids long. V lost 7 bases to trimming and J lost 5 bases, with 15 bases between them. CDR3 DNA sequence: TGTGCCAGCATCTCCGAGGCTACTTGGGCCAACGTCCTGACTTTC. Translating gives CASISEATWANVLTF.

As to this clonotype: A read error may explain this, as a much larger clone is one base away. This chain links TRBV6-2 or TRBV6-3 with TRBJ1-4, with D possibly matching TRBD1 (5 bases). The CDR3 loop spans 13 amino acids. In germline, CDR1 is MNHEY, CDR2 SVGEGT. V lost 5 bases and J lost 10, with 14 bases in between. CDR3: CASSQGRQGKLFF. Here the CDR3 DNA reads TGTGCCAGCAGTCAGGGACGCCAGGGAAAACTGTTTTTT.

There are many counts of this clonotype. The chain joins TRBV4-3 to TRBJ2-1; D call uncertain. The germline gives CDR1 LGHNA, CDR2 YSLEER. CDR3 size: 16 residues. The V gene lost 1 base and the J gene lost 5 bases, with 15 bases spanning the gap. The CDR3 spells CASSQVHEGLDNEQFF. The CDR3 DNA reads TGCGCCAGCAGCCAAGTGCACGAAGGGCTAGACAATGAGCAGTTCTTC.

The sample holds many counts of this clonotype. The rearrangement uses TRBV25-1 and TRBJ2-3, with 8 bases fitting TRBD2. Germline V gene data show CDR1 as MGHDK and CDR2 as SYGVNS. The CDR3 is 15 amino acids. The ends lost 2 bases at V and 2 bases at J; junction bases unmatched: 3. The CDR3 coding sequence is TGTGCCAGCAGTGAAAGCGGGAGTTCCACAGATACGCAGTATTTT. It is translated as CASSESGSSTDTQYF. The variable domain in full, with the rest retrieved from reference TRBV25-1 and TRBJ2-3, is EADIYQTPRYLVIGTGKKITLECSQTMGHDKMYWYQQDPGMELHLIHYSYGVNSTEKGDLSSESTVSRIRTEHFPLTLESARPSHTSQYLCASSESGSSTDTQYFGPGTRLTVL.

The V gene is TRBV5-5, the J gene TRBJ2-2, with D perhaps being TRBD1 or TRBD2 (5 bases each). CDR1 SGHKS and CDR2 YYEKEE come from the germline V gene (reference sequence). The CDR3 contains 14 residues. Trimming cost V 4 bases and J 6 bases, with 13 bases left between them. In nucleotides, the CDR3 is TGTGCCAGCAGCCGAGGGGCAGGGCCCGGGGAGCTGTTTTTT. This gives the protein CASSRGAGPGELFF.

Concerning this clonotype itself: This may stem from a read error, because a much larger clone lies one nucleotide away. The chain is built from TRBV28 and TRBJ2-7, with 12 bases lining up with TRBD2. From germline, CDR1 is MDHEN and CDR2 SYDVKM. This CDR3 region has 17 residues. The CDR3 coding sequence is TGTGCCAGCAGTTTATGGACTAGCGGGAGTTTTTTCTACGGGCAGTACTTC. Translated, it gives CASSLWTSGSFFYGQYF.

This clonotype came up many times. The chain has TRBV6-1 and TRBJ2-7; D remains ambiguous. The CDR3 is made up of 13 amino acids. CDR1 MNHNS and CDR2 SASEGT come from the germline V gene. Trimming shortened V by 9 bases and J by 0 bases, and 12 bases separated the two germline ends. CDR3: CASVPGASYEQYF. For the CDR3, the DNA is TGTGCCAGTGTTCCGGGCGCCTCCTACGAGCAGTACTTC.

This clonotype has a count of ten or more. This chain uses TRBV20-1 with TRBJ2-7, with D tentatively TRBD1 (6 bases). Germline-derived CDR1 and CDR2 are DFQATT and SNEGSKA (reference sequence). The CDR3 extends over 15 amino acids. Trimming took 0 bases from V and 0 from J, leaving 12 bases between them. As DNA, the CDR3 is TGCAGTGCTAGAGATCTCAGGGGCGACTCCTACGAGCAGTACTTC. Its translation: CSARDLRGDSYEQYF.

The chain is built from TRBV20-1 and TRBJ1-2, with D unresolved. Between the trimmed V and J ends, which lost 5 bases and 1 base, there was a span of 14 bases. This CDR3 is 14 amino acids long. Germline CDR1 DFQATT, CDR2 SNEGSKA (reference sequence). The CDR3 coding sequence is TGCAGTGCTTCTGGAAGGTTGGGTAACTATGGCTACACCTTC. It codes for CSASGRLGNYGYTF.

The chain recombines TRBV5-6 with TRBJ2-7; TRBD1 matches at 9 bases. Germline CDR1 SGHDT, CDR2 YYEEEE. This CDR3 spans 14 amino acids. Unmatched junction bases numbered 3, after V lost 5 bases and J lost 0 bases. As DNA, the CDR3 is TGTGCCAGCAGGCAGGGACAGGGCTCCTACGAGCAGTACTTC. It is translated as CASRQGQGSYEQYF.

This clonotype occurred many times. The J gene is TRBJ2-2, the V gene TRBV7-6; 7 nucleotides align to TRBD2. Germline V gene lookup returns CDR1 SGHVS and CDR2 FNYEAQ. CDR3 length: 18 amino acids. V gave up 0 bases and J gave up 4 bases; unmatched junction bases: 11. In DNA form, the CDR3 reads TGTGCCAGCAGCTTAGCGGGCGGGAGCGGAGGCCGCACCGGGGAGCTGTTTTTT. Translation gives CASSLAGGSGGRTGELFF.